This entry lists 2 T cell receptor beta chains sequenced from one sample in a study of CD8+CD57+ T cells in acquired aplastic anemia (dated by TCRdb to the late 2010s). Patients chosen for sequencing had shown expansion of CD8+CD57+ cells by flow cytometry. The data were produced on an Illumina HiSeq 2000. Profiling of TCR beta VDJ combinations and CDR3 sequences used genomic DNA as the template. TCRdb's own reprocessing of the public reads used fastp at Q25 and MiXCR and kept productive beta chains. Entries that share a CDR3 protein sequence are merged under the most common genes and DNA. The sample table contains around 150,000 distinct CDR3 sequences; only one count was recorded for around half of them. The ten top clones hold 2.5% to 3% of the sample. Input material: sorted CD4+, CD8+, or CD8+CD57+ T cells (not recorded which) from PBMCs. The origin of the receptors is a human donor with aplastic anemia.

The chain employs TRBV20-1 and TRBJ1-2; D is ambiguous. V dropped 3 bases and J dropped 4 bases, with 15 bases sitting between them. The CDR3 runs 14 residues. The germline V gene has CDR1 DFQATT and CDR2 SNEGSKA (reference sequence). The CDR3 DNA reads TGCAGTGCTAGTTGGTCAGGCAATCTCTATGGCTACACCTTC. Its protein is CSASWSGNLYGYTF.

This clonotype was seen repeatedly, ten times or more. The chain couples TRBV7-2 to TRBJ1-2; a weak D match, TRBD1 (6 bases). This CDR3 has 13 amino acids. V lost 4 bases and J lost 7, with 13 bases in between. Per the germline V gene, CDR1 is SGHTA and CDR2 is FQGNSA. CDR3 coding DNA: TGTGCCAGCAGCTACGACCGGGGGCTTGGCTACACCTTC. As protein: CASSYDRGLGYTF. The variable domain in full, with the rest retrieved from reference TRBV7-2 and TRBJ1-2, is GAGVSQSPSNKVTEKGKDVELRCDPISGHTALYWYRQSLGQGLEFLIYFQGNSAPDKSGLPSDRFSAERTGGSVSTLTIQRTQQEDSAVYLCASSYDRGLGYTFGSGTRLTVV.